One sample yielded the 5 T cell receptor beta chains listed below, sequenced in a study of blood T cell repertoires in COVID-19. TCRdb's table, derived via immunoSEQ multiplex PCR, lists solely in-frame clones and lacks some. The top ten clones hold roughly 3.6% of a sample with tens of thousands of clones, around 81% of them seen once. The sequenced sample consisted of peripheral blood. The origin of the receptors is a woman of 80 years or more with acute or convalescent COVID-19.

This clone was detected only once. This rearrangement joins TRBV9 to TRBJ2-1, with TRBD1 identical over 8 bases. This CDR3 has 16 residues. Germline values: CDR1 SGDLS, CDR2 YYNGEE. The ends lost 0 bases at V and 7 bases at J; junction bases unmatched: 9. CDR3 sequence: CASSVVGQGAVNEQFF. CDR3 DNA: TGTGCCAGCAGCGTAGTAGGTCAGGGGGCTGTGAATGAGCAGTTCTTC.

This clone was seen a single time. The rearrangement links TRBV3-1 (or the pseudogene TRBV3-2) to TRBJ1-4; no definite D call. Looked up from germline, CDR1 is LGHDT and CDR2 is YNNKEL (reference sequence). The V end lost 2 bases, the J end lost 6 bases, and 13 bases lay between the germline ends. The CDR3 spans 15 residues. CDR3 in amino acids: CASSQSGRSDEKLFF. DNA of the CDR3: TGTGCCAGCAGCCAATCTGGGCGCTCGGATGAAAAACTGTTTTTT.

The rearrangement links TRBV5-1 to TRBJ2-3, with 8 bases lining up with TRBD2. V lost 3 bases, J lost 2 bases, and 17 bases stayed unmatched. The CDR3 is made up of 19 amino acids. Germline V lookup: CDR1 SGHRS, CDR2 YFSETQ. The CDR3 bases are TGCGCCAGCAGCTGGTCGGTGGCAGCGGGGGTTCCAGCCACAGATACGCAGTATTTT. It yields the protein CASSWSVAAGVPATDTQYF.

This rearrangement joins TRBV10-3 to TRBJ2-3, with a weak D call TRBD1 (5 bases). The CDR3 extends over 17 amino acids. Trimming shortened V by 0 bases and J by 0 bases, and 13 bases separated the two germline ends. Germline values: CDR1 ENHRY, CDR2 SYGVKD. The CDR3 is CAISESDSPSSTDTQYF. CDR3 DNA sequence: TGTGCCATCAGTGAGTCCGACAGTCCCTCTAGCACAGATACGCAGTATTTT.

V usage is TRBV11-2 and J usage is TRBJ2-1, with 9 bases lining up with TRBD2. The CDR3 consists of 15 residues. Germline V CDR1 and CDR2: SGHAT, FQNNGV. With V trimmed by 3 bases and J by 7 bases, 7 bases remained unmatched. For the CDR3, the DNA is TGTGCCAGCAGCTTGGCGGGAGGGCCAAGGAATGAGCAGTTCTTC. It specifies CASSLAGGPRNEQFF.